This T cell receptor beta chain was sequenced for a study of cytomegalovirus exposure and HLA in healthy donors. Broader study findings: HLA restriction was apparent for most CMV-associated TCR beta chains in a later analysis. Cytomegalovirus-associated status was assigned to more than 150 TCR beta chains. HLA alleles showed associations with some 17,000 TCR beta sequences in a later analysis, at a 0.05 false discovery rate.

Comment on this clone: What it binds is unknown.

The length of the CDR3 is 15 residues. Germline V gene lookup returns CDR1 MGHDK and CDR2 SYGVNS. V gave up 4 bases and J gave up 3 bases, with 12 bases separating them. PCR employed 60 Vbeta and 13 Jbeta primers. Produced via immunoSEQ multiplex PCR; TCRdb's table is partial and in-frame only. The repertoire consists of around 38,000 clones, with 66% occurring once and the leading ten covering less than 20%. What was sequenced was PBMCs. This TCR derives from a man between 45 and 60 years old in good health and CMV-seropositive. The V and J genes are TRBV25-1 and TRBJ2-2; possibly TRBD1 for D (5 bases). DNA of the CDR3: TGTGCCAGCAGTGTGGCAGGGAAAGACACCGGGGAGCTGTTTTTT. It codes for CASSVAGKDTGELFF.